The clone carrying this T cell receptor beta chain came up once. Tumor or blood genomic DNA was sequenced, with inputs of roughly 550 ng to 6,500 ng. There are 14 residues in the CDR3. Trimming at V came to 5 bases and at J to 2 bases, leaving 4 bases not matched to a gene. Germline CDR1 is SGHTA and CDR2 is FQGTGA. Using immunoSEQ multiplex PCR, the repertoire was profiled, and TCRdb retains in-frame clones only, with some absent. The sample lists about 24,000 clones, roughly 80% occurring once. This record belongs to a study of T cells in tumors after PD-1 blockade. The wider study: No patient had prior checkpoint blockade, systemic immunosuppression, or radiotherapy within 4 weeks.

The gene calls are TRBV7-3 and TRBJ1-1; TRBD1 agrees at 8 bases. The sequenced sample was PBMCs, obtained after anti-PD-1 treatment. This sequence was found in a human donor with basal cell carcinoma. DNA of the CDR3: TGTGCCAGCAGCACTCAGGGGGCCAACACTGAAGCTTTCTTT. It specifies CASSTQGANTEAFF.